This TCR beta chain stems from a study of cytomegalovirus exposure and HLA in healthy donors. Study-level results: As a later analysis showed, a missense DCLRE1C variant was linked to trimming of TCR beta V- and J-genes. It was assumed in the presence/absence analyses that sequencing depth was roughly uniform across donors. There were 160 or so TCR beta chains listed as cytomegalovirus-associated.

60 Vbeta and 13 Jbeta primers were used in PCR. Clones were sequenced by immunoSEQ multiplex PCR, and TCRdb holds only the in-frame ones, with some missing. The sample totals 150,000 or so clones. As to this clone: The antigen remains unidentified. The limits of the CDR3 on the DNA are not certain, so only TCRdb's listed CDR3 is given.

The CDR3 is 14 amino acids in total, end residues counted. CDR1 is MDHEN and CDR2 is SYDVKM in the germline V gene. The TCR originated in a woman aged 60-75 years in good health and CMV-seronegative. The sequenced sample was PBMCs. The chain combines TRBV28 with TRBJ2-1; TRBD1 is taken as the D call from the table, unchecked against the DNA. CDR3 in amino acids: CASSTSTVHNEQFF.